This is a list of T cell receptor beta chains from one sample in a study of identical twins. TCRdb reprocessed the 5' RACE reads with MiXCR, giving one entry per CDR3 protein. There are around 470,000 distinct CDR3 sequences in the sample; 14% occur only once, and roughly 0.56% lies in the top ten. A further study also used this sample, focusing on yellow fever vaccine responses in identical twins.

Specimen: CD4+ T cells sorted from blood. These receptors originate from a woman in her late teens or twenties in good health. The CDR3 runs from the conserved cysteine through the conserved F or W.

j_gene,v_gene,CDR3aa
TRBJ1-4,TRBV20-1,CSAERQGQEKLFF
TRBJ1-2,TRBV6-1,CASLNRDRVNYGYTF
TRBJ2-5,TRBV6-2/TRBV6-3,CASSYHPAGVGKQETQYF
TRBJ2-7,TRBV29-1,CSVESGGTYEQYF
TRBJ1-1,TRBV14,CASSRIERTEAFF
TRBJ2-2,TRBV6-5,CASSYRGLAGDSTGELFF
TRBJ2-7,TRBV20-1,CSVPGGVSYEQYF
TRBJ2-7,TRBV25-1,CASSQEGVRYEQYF
TRBJ2-3,TRBV20-1,CSPEGSTDTQYF
TRBJ2-3,TRBV11-2,CASSLKIGGRTDTQYF
TRBJ2-2,TRBV11-1,CASSRGLAGVRSTGELFF
TRBJ2-3,TRBV24-1,CATSEAPGLRLANTQYF
TRBJ2-1,TRBV12-5,CASGLSSGREYNEQFF
TRBJ2-3,TRBV7-2,CASSPWGRASSTDTQYF
TRBJ2-1,TRBV18,CASSLRGTVENEQFF
TRBJ2-7,TRBV20-1,CSARGPSGGLREQYF
TRBJ2-1,TRBV12-5,CASGSTDSEQFF
TRBJ2-7,TRBV4-2,CASSQDRLAGGISYEQYF
TRBJ2-7,TRBV29-1,CSVVVEGNYEQYF
TRBJ2-7,TRBV12-3/TRBV12-4,CASSPGSGTGGEQYF
TRBJ2-5,TRBV25-1,CASSEFGVGKTQYF
TRBJ1-1,TRBV5-1,CASSLQQGRQTEAFF
TRBJ2-3,TRBV11-3,CASSQGLNTDTQYF
TRBJ1-1,TRBV6-1,CATRGQGFAADTEAFF
TRBJ2-1,TRBV10-1,CASSEREYNEQFF
TRBJ2-7,TRBV11-2,CASSFETGGFEQYF
TRBJ1-3,TRBV6-1,CAIKWEFHSGNTIYF
TRBJ2-1,TRBV30,CAWSVTAEQFF
TRBJ1-6,TRBV4-2,CASSQVITVRDSPLHF
TRBJ2-3,TRBV28,CASSSPGSGTDTQYF
TRBJ2-7,TRBV6-4,CASSDPDPYEQYF